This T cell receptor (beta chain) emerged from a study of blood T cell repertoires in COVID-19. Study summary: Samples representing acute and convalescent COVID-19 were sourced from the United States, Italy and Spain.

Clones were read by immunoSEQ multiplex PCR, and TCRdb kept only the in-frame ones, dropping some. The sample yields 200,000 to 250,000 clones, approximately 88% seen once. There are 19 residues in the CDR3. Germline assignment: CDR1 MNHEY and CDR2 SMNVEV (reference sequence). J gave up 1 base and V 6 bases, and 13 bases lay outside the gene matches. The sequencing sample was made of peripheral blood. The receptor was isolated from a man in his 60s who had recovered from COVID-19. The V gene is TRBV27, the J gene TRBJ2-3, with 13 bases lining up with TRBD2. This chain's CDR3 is CASSPKGTSGTRRTDTQYF. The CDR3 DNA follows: TGTGCCAGCAGCCCCAAGGGGACTAGCGGGACCCGACGCACAGATACGCAGTATTTT.